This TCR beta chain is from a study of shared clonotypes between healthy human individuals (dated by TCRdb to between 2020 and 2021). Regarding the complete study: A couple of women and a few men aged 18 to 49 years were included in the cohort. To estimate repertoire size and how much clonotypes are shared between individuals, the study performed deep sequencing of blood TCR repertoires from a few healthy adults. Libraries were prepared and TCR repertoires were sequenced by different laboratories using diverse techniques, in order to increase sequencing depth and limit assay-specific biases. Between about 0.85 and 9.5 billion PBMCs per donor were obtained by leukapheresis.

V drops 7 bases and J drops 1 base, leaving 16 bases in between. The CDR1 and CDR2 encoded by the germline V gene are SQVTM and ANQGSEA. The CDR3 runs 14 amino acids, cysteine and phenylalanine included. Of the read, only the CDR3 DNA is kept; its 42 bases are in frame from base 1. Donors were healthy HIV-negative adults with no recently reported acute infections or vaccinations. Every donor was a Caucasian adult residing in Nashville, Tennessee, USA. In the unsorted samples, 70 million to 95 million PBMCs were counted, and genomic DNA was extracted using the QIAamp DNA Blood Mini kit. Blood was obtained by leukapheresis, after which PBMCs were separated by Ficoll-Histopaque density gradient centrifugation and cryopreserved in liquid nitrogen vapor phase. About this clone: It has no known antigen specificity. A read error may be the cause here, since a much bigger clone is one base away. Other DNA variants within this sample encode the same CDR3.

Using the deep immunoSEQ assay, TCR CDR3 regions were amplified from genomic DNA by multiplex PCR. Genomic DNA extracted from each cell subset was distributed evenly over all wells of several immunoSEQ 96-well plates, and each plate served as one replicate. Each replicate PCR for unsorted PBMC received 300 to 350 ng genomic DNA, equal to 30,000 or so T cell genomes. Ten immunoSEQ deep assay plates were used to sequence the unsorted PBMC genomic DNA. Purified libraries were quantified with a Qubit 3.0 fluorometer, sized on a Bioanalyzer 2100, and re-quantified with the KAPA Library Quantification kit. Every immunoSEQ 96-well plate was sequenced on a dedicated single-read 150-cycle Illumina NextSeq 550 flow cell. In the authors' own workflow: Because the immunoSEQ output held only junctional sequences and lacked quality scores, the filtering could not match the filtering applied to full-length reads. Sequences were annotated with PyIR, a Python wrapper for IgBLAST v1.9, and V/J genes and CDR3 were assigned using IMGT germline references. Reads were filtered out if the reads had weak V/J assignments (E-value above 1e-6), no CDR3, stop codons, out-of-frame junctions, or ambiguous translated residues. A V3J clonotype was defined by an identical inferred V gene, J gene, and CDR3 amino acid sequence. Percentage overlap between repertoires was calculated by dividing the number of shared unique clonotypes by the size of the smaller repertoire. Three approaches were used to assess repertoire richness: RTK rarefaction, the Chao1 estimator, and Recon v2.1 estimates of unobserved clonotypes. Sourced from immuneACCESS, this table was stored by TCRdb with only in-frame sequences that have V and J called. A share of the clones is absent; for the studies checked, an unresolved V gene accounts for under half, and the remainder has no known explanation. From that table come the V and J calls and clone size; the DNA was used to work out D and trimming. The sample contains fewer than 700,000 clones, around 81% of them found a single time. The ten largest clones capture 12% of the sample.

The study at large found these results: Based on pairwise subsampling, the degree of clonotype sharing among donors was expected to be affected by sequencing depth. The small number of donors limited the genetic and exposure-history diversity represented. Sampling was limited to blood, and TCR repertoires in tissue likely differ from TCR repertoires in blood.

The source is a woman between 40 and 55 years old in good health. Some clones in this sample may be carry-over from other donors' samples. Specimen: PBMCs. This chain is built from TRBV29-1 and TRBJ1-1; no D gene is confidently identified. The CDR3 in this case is CSAKGRMENTEAFF. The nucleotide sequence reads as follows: TGCAGCGCAAAAGGGCGGATGGAGAACACTGAAGCTTTCTTT.